The TCR beta chain under discussion was sequenced for a study of identifying expanded T cells in peripheral blood. V shed 5 bases and J 5 bases; nucleotides not matched to a gene: 5. Germline loops: CDR1 SGHTA, CDR2 FQGTGA. This CDR3 is 13 amino acids long. Profiled with immunoSEQ multiplex PCR; TCRdb holds only in-frame clones, not every one. In the table there are approximately 90,000 clones, about 90% of which are singletons. This chain joins TRBV7-3 and TRBJ2-7, with 8 bases matching TRBD1. The sequence was obtained from a person aged 18-70 years in good health. The sample consisted of blood. CDR3 in amino acids: CASSVTGAHEQYF. DNA of the CDR3: TGTGCCAGCAGCGTGACAGGGGCCCACGAGCAGTACTTC.